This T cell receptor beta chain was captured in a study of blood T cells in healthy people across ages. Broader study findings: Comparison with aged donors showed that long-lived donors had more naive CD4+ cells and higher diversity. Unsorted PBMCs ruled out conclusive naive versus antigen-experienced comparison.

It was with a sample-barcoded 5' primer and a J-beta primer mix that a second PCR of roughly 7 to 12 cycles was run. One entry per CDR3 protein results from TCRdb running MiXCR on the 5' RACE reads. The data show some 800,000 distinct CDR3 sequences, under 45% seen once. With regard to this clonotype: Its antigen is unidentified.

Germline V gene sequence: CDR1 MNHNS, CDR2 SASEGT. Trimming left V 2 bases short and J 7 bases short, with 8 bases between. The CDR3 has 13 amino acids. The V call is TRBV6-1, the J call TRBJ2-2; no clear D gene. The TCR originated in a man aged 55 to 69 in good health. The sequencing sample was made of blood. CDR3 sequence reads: CASSELSGGELFF. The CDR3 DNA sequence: TGTGCCAGCAGTGAATTGTCGGGCGGGGAGCTGTTTTTT.